Presented here are 2 T cell receptor beta chains from one specimen sequenced in a study of tumor and adjacent non-tumor tissue in lung cancer. TCRbeta libraries were built with three rounds of nested PCR, modified from ARM-PCR. Via MiXCR, TCRdb re-called the multiplex PCR reads, giving one row per CDR3 protein. The sample carries about 93,000 distinct CDR3 sequences, roughly 66% recorded once. RNA was extracted from bulk tissue without any cell sorting. Sequencing input: lung tumor tissue. The source is a man in his 60s with non-small cell lung cancer.

As to this clonotype: A read error may explain this, as a much larger clone is one base away. The V gene is TRBV4-1, the J gene TRBJ1-5; D not resolved. Germline CDR1 and CDR2: MGHRA and YSYEKL. This CDR3 is 17 amino acids long. CDR3 region: CASSQAPSFNSNQLQHF. CDR3 nucleotide sequence: TGCGCCAGCAGCCAAGCACCCAGCTTTAATAGCAATCAGCTCCAGCATTTT.

Notes on this clonotype: This may stem from a read error, because a much larger clone lies one nucleotide away. The chain carries TRBV19 and TRBJ2-3, with unresolved D. Trimming removed 1 base from V and 4 bases from J, with 6 bases in between. The germline V gene encodes CDR1 LNHDA and CDR2 SQIVND (reference sequence). This CDR3 region has 13 residues. The CDR3 sequence is CASSIARPDTQYF. The CDR3 nucleotides read TGTGCCAGTAGTATAGCGAGACCAGATACGCAGTATTTT. Using reference TRBV19 and TRBJ2-3 for the parts outside the CDR3, the full variable domain is DGGITQSPKYLFRKEGQNVTLSCEQNLNHDAMYWYRQDPGQGLRLIYYSQIVNDFQKGDIAEGYSVSREKKESFPLTVTSAQKNPTAFYLCASSIARPDTQYFGPGTRLTVL.